This entry lists 32 T cell receptor beta chains sequenced from one sample in a study of Graves' ophthalmopathy and Graves' hyperthyroidism. RNA transcripts were the template, and TCR beta CDR3 regions were amplified from them. The library came from an HTBI-primed first-round RT-PCR and a second-round multiplex PCR. TCRdb itself ran the multiplex PCR reads through MiXCR, one entry per CDR3 protein. The data contain hundreds of thousands of distinct CDR3 sequences, roughly an eighth of them singletons. Specimen: blood. These receptors were obtained from a woman aged 25 to 39 with Graves' ophthalmopathy.

This clonotype has ten or more counts. The chain links TRBV12-3 or TRBV12-4 to TRBJ1-6; D is perhaps TRBD1 (5 bases). CDR3 size: 13 residues. V dropped 6 bases and J dropped 14 bases, with 17 bases sitting between them. CDR3 in amino acids: CASRRNPGTSLHF. As DNA, the CDR3 is TGTGCCAGCAGAAGGAATCCCGGGACGTCCCTCCACTTT.

This clonotype was counted only a few times. J is TRBJ1-2 and V is TRBV24-1; D unclear. The germline gives CDR1 KGHDR, CDR2 SFDVKD. V lost 4 bases and J lost 2, with 10 bases in between. This CDR3 comprises 14 residues. The CDR3 DNA reads TGTGCCACCAGTGAACCTGGACGGAACTATGGCTACACCTTC. Protein sequence: CATSEPGRNYGYTF.

This clonotype showed up many times. CDR3 sequence: CASRPDRGARNTEAFF. The CDR3 DNA is TGTGCCAGCAGACCCGACAGGGGAGCGCGGAACACTGAAGCTTTCTTT. The chain couples TRBV11-1 to TRBJ1-1; 8 nucleotides line up with TRBD1. Losses at the gene ends were 6 bases for V and 1 base for J; bases not matched to a gene: 10. There are 16 residues in the CDR3. The germline V gene encodes CDR1 SGHAT and CDR2 FQDESV (reference sequence). Complete variable domain (other parts from reference TRBV11-1 and TRBJ1-1): EAEVAQSPRYKITEKSQAVAFWCDPISGHATLYWYRQILGQGPELLVQFQDESVVDDSQLPKDRFSAERLKGVDSTLKIQPAELGDSAMYLCASRPDRGARNTEAFFGQGTRLTVV.

Many counts were recorded for this clonotype. The chain links TRBV10-3 to TRBJ1-2, with D unclear. The germline CDR1 and CDR2 sequences are ENHRY and SYGVKD. CDR3 length: 11 residues. CDR3 amino acids: CASAAFYGYTF. The CDR3 DNA reads TGTGCATCCGCGGCTTTCTATGGCTACACCTTC.

This clonotype has ten or more counts. V usage is TRBV20-1 and J usage is TRBJ2-5; D is possibly TRBD2 (6 bases). The CDR3 is made up of 15 amino acids. V was cut by 5 bases and J by 7 bases, with 23 bases left in between. The germline CDR1 and CDR2 sequences are DFQATT and SNEGSKA (reference sequence). The CDR3 is CSALLQTPGGGTQYF. In nucleotides, the CDR3 is TGCAGTGCTCTCCTCCAAACTCCCGGGGGAGGGACCCAGTACTTC.

The gene calls are TRBV2 and TRBJ2-5, with 7 bases lining up with TRBD1. CDR1 and CDR2 (germline): SNHLY, FYNNEI. The CDR3 is 13 amino acids. V shed 10 bases, J shed 5 bases, and the junction held 10 bases outside the gene matches. The CDR3 here is CATTGTDGETQYF. The CDR3 DNA reads TGTGCCACGACAGGGACAGATGGGGAGACCCAGTACTTC. Supplemented by reference TRBV2 and TRBJ2-5, the full variable domain reads EPEVTQTPSHQVTQMGQEVILRCVPISNHLYFYWYRQILGQKVEFLVSFYNNEISEKSEIFDDQFSVERPDGSNFTLKIRSTKLEDSAMYFCATTGTDGETQYFGPGTRLLVL.

This clonotype was seen a single time. A junction boundary mismatches the germline segment, possibly from a read error. This chain joins TRBV6-5 and TRBJ1-3; D is unresolved. Looked up from germline, CDR1 is MNHEY and CDR2 is SVGAGI. This CDR3 region has 13 residues. The CDR3: CASSLDQVNTIYF. The DNA for the CDR3 is TGTGCCAGCAGTTTGGATCAGGTGAACACTATATATTTT.

This clonotype was seen more than once but under ten times. J is TRBJ1-1 and V is TRBV28, with TRBD1 matching over 7 bases. Germline lookup yields CDR1 MDHEN and CDR2 SYDVKM. Trimming removed 6 bases from V and 1 base from J; junction bases left unmatched: 8. The CDR3 is made up of 15 amino acids. CDR3 sequence (DNA): TGTGCCAGCAGGGCCCCAGGGGGAGGGAACACTGAAGCTTTCTTT. Translating it yields CASRAPGGGNTEAFF.

This clonotype was detected once. Since no conserved phenylalanine or tryptophan closes the CDR3, a read error is the likely cause. The DNA is left out, because the CDR3 cannot be placed on it with certainty; the CDR3 is given as TCRdb lists it. The V and J genes are TRBV20-1 and TRBJ1-2; the table calls TRBD1, which could not be checked here. Both ends counted, the CDR3 spans 14 residues. Germline CDR1 DFQATT, CDR2 SNEGSKA (reference sequence). CDR3 amino acids: CSASWGGYNYGYSL.

The chain employs TRBV5-1 and TRBJ2-7; 8 nucleotides agree with TRBD1. With V trimmed by 4 bases and J by 2 bases, 11 bases remained unmatched. CDR1 and CDR2 (germline): SGHRS, YFSETQ. The CDR3 loop spans 16 amino acids. The CDR3, as DNA: TGCGCCAGCAGCGTGGGAGAAAAACAGGGGGCCTACGAGCAGTACTTC. It codes for CASSVGEKQGAYEQYF.

This clonotype was recorded many times. The chain recombines TRBV6-5 with TRBJ1-1; tentatively, D is TRBD1 (6 bases). The CDR3 extends over 14 amino acids. From germline, CDR1 is MNHEY and CDR2 SVGAGI. The germline V and J ends were trimmed by 7 bases and 6 bases, with 18 bases remaining between them. The CDR3 region is CASIQGTHGAEAFF. The CDR3 nucleotides read TGTGCCAGCATCCAAGGGACACACGGAGCTGAAGCTTTCTTT.

This clonotype was seen only once. This chain connects TRBV12-3 or TRBV12-4 to TRBJ1-2; tentative D call: TRBD1 (5 bases). This CDR3 is built from 14 residues. V shed 5 bases and J shed 4 bases, with 14 bases lying between them. The CDR3 sequence is CASSPRLGGYGYTF. The CDR3, as DNA: TGTGCCAGCAGTCCGAGATTGGGGGGCTATGGCTACACCTTC.

CDR3: CASSYVGTGKVEAFF. The CDR3 coding sequence is TGTGCCAGCAGTTACGTCGGGACAGGAAAGGTTGAAGCTTTCTTT. The V gene is TRBV6-5, the J gene TRBJ1-1; the match to TRBD1 covers 8 bases. This CDR3 has 15 residues. CDR1 is MNHEY and CDR2 is SVGAGI in the germline V gene. The junction had 9 bases not matched to a gene; V was cut back by 2 bases and J by 7 bases.

This clonotype appeared many times. The genes are TRBV11-3 and TRBJ1-1; D gene uncertain. There are 13 residues in the CDR3. Germline V gene data show CDR1 as SGHNT and CDR2 as YENEEA. V was trimmed by 5 bases and J by 5 bases, leaving 12 bases between them. DNA of the CDR3: TGTGCCAGCAGCCCGGGGTCGATGACTGAAGCTTTCTTT. Residues: CASSPGSMTEAFF. Drawing the rest from reference TRBV11-3 and TRBJ1-1, the complete variable domain is EAGVVQSPRYKIIEKKQPVAFWCNPISGHNTLYWYLQNLGQGPELLIRYENEEAVDDSQLPKDRFSAERLKGVDSTLKIQPAELGDSAVYLCASSPGSMTEAFFGQGTRLTVV.

In this sample, this clonotype turned up many times. The chain recombines TRBV9 with TRBJ1-1; D may be TRBD1 (5 bases). Trimming stripped 4 bases from V and 4 bases from J, with 23 bases between. CDR1 is SGDLS, CDR2 YYNGEE, per germline. The CDR3 extends over 17 amino acids. CDR3 bases: TGTGCCAGCAGCCCACAGCCGGGGCCCCATTCGGGCACTGAAGCTTTCTTT. Amino acid sequence: CASSPQPGPHSGTEAFF.

This clonotype was seen many times. This chain uses TRBV27 with TRBJ1-1; TRBD1 matches 7 bases. The CDR3 spans 13 residues. V lost 5 bases to trimming and J lost 7 bases; unmatched junction nucleotides: 7. Germline lookup yields CDR1 MNHEY and CDR2 SMNVEV (reference sequence). The CDR3 coding sequence is TGTGCCAGCAGTAGAGGACAGGTTGGTGAAGCTTTCTTT. Protein sequence: CASSRGQVGEAFF.

This clonotype appeared many times. The chain couples TRBV11-2 to TRBJ2-5; 7 nucleotides align to TRBD1. CDR1 is SGHAT and CDR2 is FQNNGV in the germline V gene. J was trimmed by 3 bases and V by 5 bases; bases with no gene match: 6. This CDR3 spans 14 amino acids. The CDR3 here is CASSRRGTEETQYF. The DNA of the CDR3 is TGTGCCAGCAGCCGACGTGGGACAGAAGAGACCCAGTACTTC.

This clonotype was recorded many times. J is TRBJ1-2 and V is TRBV12-3 or TRBV12-4, with D possibly TRBD1 on 6 matching bases. The germline V and J ends were trimmed by 5 bases and 0 bases, with 10 bases remaining between them. The CDR3 has 14 amino acids. The CDR3 nucleotides read TGTGCCAGCAGTCCCAGACAGGCTAACTATGGCTACACCTTC. Protein product: CASSPRQANYGYTF.

This clonotype was observed at least ten times. The chain is built from TRBV11-2 and TRBJ1-2; D call uncertain. The CDR3 covers 15 residues. Looked up from germline, CDR1 is SGHAT and CDR2 is FQNNGV. V was cut by 0 bases and J by 4 bases, with 12 bases left in between. As DNA, the CDR3 is TGTGCCAGCAGCTTAGACGTAGGGAGGAGCTATGGCTACACCTTC. Translated: CASSLDVGRSYGYTF.

This clonotype was counted only a few times. The chain recombines TRBV7-8 with TRBJ2-5; D perhaps matches TRBD1 (6 bases). Deletions cut 7 bases from V and 1 base from J, with 22 bases between. There are 17 residues in the CDR3. Germline V gene sequence: CDR1 SGHVS, CDR2 FQNEAQ. The CDR3 coding sequence is TGTGCCAGCACCATTCCTTTTGGACAGCAAGCCCAAGAGACCCAGTACTTC. It encodes CASTIPFGQQAQETQYF.

The chain uses TRBV11-2 and TRBJ1-5; 7 nucleotides align to TRBD1. CDR1 SGHAT and CDR2 FQNNGV come from the germline V gene. With 5 bases clipped from V and 0 bases from J, the junction kept 4 bases outside the gene matches. The CDR3 totals 15 residues. In DNA, the CDR3 is TGTGCCAGCAGCCCACAGGGGTTTAGCAATCAGCCCCAGCATTTT. This codes for CASSPQGFSNQPQHF.

This clonotype was seen many times. This chain links TRBV29-1 with TRBJ2-7; no clear D gene. The CDR3 covers 12 residues. Germline V CDR1 and CDR2: SQVTM, ANQGSEA. V shed 0 bases and J shed 3 bases, with 6 bases lying between them. CDR3 region: CSVEEYGYEQYF. CDR3 sequence (DNA): TGCAGCGTTGAAGAATACGGCTACGAGCAGTACTTC.

This clonotype has ten or more counts. The V and J genes are TRBV19 and TRBJ1-1; TRBD1 might be the D (5 bases). The germline V and J ends were trimmed by 7 bases and 3 bases, with 21 bases remaining between them. CDR3 size: 16 residues. Germline V gene sequence: CDR1 LNHDA, CDR2 SQIVND (reference sequence). CDR3 nucleotides: TGTGCCAGTACTCTTAACGGGGGGTCGCGGTACACTGAAGCTTTCTTT. Residues: CASTLNGGSRYTEAFF.

V is TRBV27 and J is TRBJ1-5; D might be TRBD1 (5 bases). The CDR3 has 13 residues. Trimming pared 3 bases from V and 6 bases from J, leaving 9 bases between. The germline V gene encodes CDR1 MNHEY and CDR2 SMNVEV (reference sequence). CDR3 sequence (DNA): TGTGCCAGCAGTTTCGCGGGGGTTCAGCCCCAGCATTTT. Its protein product is CASSFAGVQPQHF.

This clonotype was recorded many times. The chain employs TRBV29-1 and TRBJ2-4; D is ambiguous. The CDR3 totals 12 residues. The V and J ends lost 4 bases and 1 base respectively, with 5 bases between them. Germline values: CDR1 SQVTM, CDR2 ANQGSEA. The CDR3: CSVVGAKNIQYF. CDR3 DNA sequence: TGCAGCGTTGTAGGGGCCAAAAACATTCAGTACTTC. Full variable domain (outside the CDR3, taken from reference TRBV29-1 and TRBJ2-4): SAVISQKPSRDICQRGTSLTIQCQVDSQVTMMFWYRQQPGQSLTLIATANQGSEATYESGFVIDKFPISRPNLTFSTLTVSNMSPEDSSIYLCSVVGAKNIQYFGAGTRLSVL.

This clonotype was found many times. The chain carries TRBV11-3 and TRBJ2-5; D is uncertain. The V gene lost 7 bases and the J gene lost 2 bases, with 8 bases spanning the gap. The CDR3 has 12 amino acids. Germline V gene sequence: CDR1 SGHNT, CDR2 YENEEA. CDR3 in amino acids: CASKSTQETQYF. CDR3 bases: TGTGCCAGCAAATCTACGCAAGAGACCCAGTACTTC.

This clonotype has ten or more counts. The V and J genes are TRBV29-1 and TRBJ1-5; D is unclear. Deletions cut 3 bases from V and 6 bases from J, with 12 bases between. CDR1 SQVTM and CDR2 ANQGSEA come from the germline V gene. The length of the CDR3 is 13 residues. For the CDR3, the DNA is TGCAGCGTTGAGGAGGGTTCGGGTCAGCCCCAGCATTTT. The encoded protein is CSVEEGSGQPQHF. The full variable domain, with the rest looked up from reference TRBV29-1 and TRBJ1-5, is SAVISQKPSRDICQRGTSLTIQCQVDSQVTMMFWYRQQPGQSLTLIATANQGSEATYESGFVIDKFPISRPNLTFSTLTVSNMSPEDSSIYLCSVEEGSGQPQHFGDGTRLSIL.

The chain uses TRBV27 and TRBJ1-6; unclear D gene. Between the trimmed V and J ends, which lost 7 bases and 3 bases, there was a span of 13 bases. Germline lookup yields CDR1 MNHEY and CDR2 SMNVEV (reference sequence). This CDR3 spans 15 amino acids. This chain's CDR3 is CASKGRRDYNSPLHF. The CDR3 coding sequence is TGTGCCAGCAAAGGACGGCGGGACTATAATTCACCCCTCCACTTT.

This clonotype was recorded at least ten times. The V and J genes are TRBV7-2 and TRBJ1-6; D is uncertain. V was shortened by 5 bases and J by 8 bases, with 10 bases between the two germline ends. This CDR3 spans 13 amino acids. Germline V gene lookup returns CDR1 SGHTA and CDR2 FQGNSA. As DNA, the CDR3 is TGTGCCAGCAGCCCTGGGAAGTATTCACCCCTCCACTTT. It codes for CASSPGKYSPLHF.

This clonotype was counted ten times or more. This sequence joins TRBV12-3 or TRBV12-4 and TRBJ1-2; D might be TRBD1 (6 bases). The CDR3 is 13 residues long. Trimming took 6 bases from V and 0 from J, leaving 8 bases between them. The CDR3 protein is CASRDSSNYGYTF. In DNA form, the CDR3 reads TGTGCCAGCAGGGACAGTTCTAACTATGGCTACACCTTC.

This clonotype was seen a handful of times. V gene TRBV12-3 or TRBV12-4 combines with J gene TRBJ2-7; 8 bases map to TRBD2. The CDR3 runs to 13 residues. The ends lost 6 bases at V and 5 bases at J; junction bases unmatched: 6. The CDR3 is CASRPGGADEQYF. CDR3 nucleotides: TGTGCCAGCAGGCCCGGGGGGGCGGACGAGCAGTACTTC.

This clonotype has a count of ten or more. The chain couples TRBV2 to TRBJ2-2, with unresolved D. CDR1 and CDR2 (germline): SNHLY, FYNNEI. V was trimmed by 6 bases and J by 1 base, leaving 18 bases between them. This CDR3 comprises 17 residues. This CDR3 is CASSVVIPTVNTGELFF. CDR3 nucleotides: TGTGCCAGCAGCGTGGTGATTCCCACAGTGAACACCGGGGAGCTGTTTTTT.